A single sample gave rise to the 4 T cell receptor beta chains below, sequenced in a study of T cell changes during pregnancy in multiple sclerosis. Profiling relied on immunoSEQ multiplex PCR, and the TCRdb table lists in-frame clones only, not all of them. In the table there are roughly 35,000 clones, approximately 90% of which are singletons. Sequenced here: CD4+ T cells from peripheral blood mononuclear cells, sampled after pregnancy. These receptors were obtained from a female donor with multiple sclerosis, enrolled in a pregnancy study.

The CDR3 protein is CASTQDRLGQPQHF. In DNA, the CDR3 is TGTGCCAGCACTCAGGACAGGTTGGGGCAGCCCCAGCATTTT. The V call is TRBV6-6, the J call TRBJ1-5; 7 bases match TRBD1. The CDR3 has 14 residues. Per germline, CDR1 MNHNY and CDR2 SVGAGI (reference sequence). With V trimmed by 7 bases and J by 7 bases, 10 bases remained unmatched.

The chain links TRBV19 to TRBJ1-2; TRBD1 might be the D (5 bases). V was shortened by 5 bases and J by 4 bases, with 20 bases between the two germline ends. Germline V gives CDR1 LNHDA, CDR2 SQIVND (reference sequence). This CDR3 region has 16 residues. Here the CDR3 DNA reads TGTGCCAGTAGTGGCCTTGGCCAGGATGGGGCCTATGGCTACACCTTC. This translates into CASSGLGQDGAYGYTF.

This chain uses TRBV7-9 with TRBJ2-5, with 10 bases matching TRBD2. The V and J ends lost 2 bases and 0 bases, in that order; junction bases with no gene match: 9. The germline gives CDR1 SEHNR, CDR2 FQNEAQ (reference sequence). The CDR3 is made up of 18 amino acids. Here the CDR3 reads CASSLLAGGGTYQETQYF. The CDR3 DNA sequence: TGTGCCAGCAGCTTATTAGCGGGAGGTGGGACGTACCAAGAGACCCAGTACTTC. Full variable domain (rest looked up from reference TRBV7-9 and TRBJ2-5): DTGVSQNPRHKITKRGQNVTFRCDPISEHNRLYWYRQTLGQGPEFLTYFQNEAQLEKSRLLSDRFSAERPKGSFSTLEIQRTEQGDSAMYLCASSLLAGGGTYQETQYFGPGTRLLVL.

The V call is TRBV19, the J call TRBJ2-7; TRBD2 matches 7 bases. Trimming at V came to 3 bases and at J to 0 bases, leaving 14 bases not matched to a gene. The CDR3 sequence is 18 residues long. Germline V CDR1 and CDR2: LNHDA, SQIVND (reference sequence). In DNA form, the CDR3 reads TGTGCCAGTAGTATGTTCGGGGTTACTAGCGCGAGCTCCTACGAGCAGTACTTC. Translating gives CASSMFGVTSASSYEQYF.